The rows below give T cell receptor beta chains drawn from one sample of a study of sequential checkpoint blockade in melanoma. Only in-frame clones appear in the TCRdb table, and some are missing; sequencing was by immunoSEQ multiplex PCR. The table lists some 22,000 clones, approximately 80% of them singletons. Specimen: CD8+ T cells sorted from blood (inferred from file names), collected from a patient given nivolumab and ipilimumab in sequence. The receptors originated from a human donor with melanoma. The CDR3 runs from the conserved cysteine through the conserved F or W. Each record gives: clone size, J gene, D gene, V gene, CDR3 DNA, CDR3 protein. The D gene is left open where the match is weak. Size is omitted from some rows. Given values are once, few, many or a class for expanded clones.

>.|TRBJ1-1|.|TRBV11-2
TGTGCCAGCAGCCCGAGCGTGAACACTGAAGCTTTCTTT
CASSPSVNTEAFF
>few|TRBJ2-3|TRBD2|TRBV7-3
TGTGCCAGCAGCTTAATGGCGGGAGCGACAGATACGCAGTATTTT
CASSLMAGATDTQYF
>.|TRBJ1-1|TRBD1|TRBV7-6
TGTGCCAGCAGCTTAGCGCCGGGACAGGAGAACACTGAAGCTTTCTTT
CASSLAPGQENTEAFF
>.|TRBJ2-7|TRBD2|TRBV5-4
TGTGCCAGCAGCTTGGAAGCGGGGGACTACGAGCAGTACTTC
CASSLEAGDYEQYF
>once|TRBJ1-6|.|TRBV30
TGTGCCTGGAGTGTAACACATTATTCACCCCTCCACTTT
CAWSVTHYSPLHF
>.|TRBJ1-4|TRBD1|TRBV19
TGTGCCAGCAGAGGGACAGTGGGCAGGGAAAAACTGTTTTTT
CASRGTVGREKLFF
>.|TRBJ2-1|.|TRBV5-6
TGTGCCAGCAGCTTGTTAAATGAGCAGTTCTTC
CASSLLNEQFF
>.|TRBJ2-1|TRBD2|TRBV13
TGTGCCAGCAGCCCAACCGGGACTAGGAGTAACAATGAGCAGTTCTTC
CASSPTGTRSNNEQFF
>.|TRBJ2-1|.|TRBV19
TGTGCCAGTAGTATATCTTATAGCTCCTACAATGAGCAGTTCTTC
CASSISYSSYNEQFF
>once|TRBJ1-1|.|TRBV27
TGTGCCAGCAGCTTGAACAGGGTTGCCATGAACACTGAAGCTTTCTTT
CASSLNRVAMNTEAFF
>.|TRBJ2-1|TRBD2|TRBV29-1
TGCAGCGCCGAGGGGGTAGGGACCAAGACTAGCGGGAGGGCAAATGAGCAGTTCTTC
CSAEGVGTKTSGRANEQFF
>.|TRBJ2-3|.|TRBV9
TGTGCCAGCAGCGTAGTCGCCAGGGGTTCCACAGATACGCAGTATTTT
CASSVVARGSTDTQYF
>.|TRBJ2-7|.|TRBV2
TGTGCCAGCAGCGCACAGGTCTACGAGCAGTACTTC
CASSAQVYEQYF
>.|TRBJ1-2|.|TRBV4-1
TGCGCCAGCAGCCAAGAAGAGGGACGGGACTTATATGGCTACACCTTC
CASSQEEGRDLYGYTF
>.|TRBJ1-1|.|TRBV7-9
TGTGCCAGCAGCCTGGTGGGGCGGTTGAACACTGAAGCTTTCTTT
CASSLVGRLNTEAFF
>.|TRBJ2-7|.|TRBV7-9
TGTGCCAGCAGCTTATTTCCTCGAGACAGGACCTACTACGAGCAGTACTTC
CASSLFPRDRTYYEQYF
>.|TRBJ2-6|.|TRBV5-1
TGCGCCAGTTACAGGGAGTATTTCTCTGGGGCCAACGTCCTGACTTTC
CASYREYFSGANVLTF
>.|TRBJ1-5|.|TRBV28
TGTGCCAGCAGTTTACGGGGGGATTACATAAGCAATCAGCCCCAGCATTTT
CASSLRGDYISNQPQHF
>once|TRBJ1-1|.|TRBV2
TGTGCCAGCAGTGAAGACCCGCTAGGAGGTTACACTGAAGCTTTCTTT
CASSEDPLGGYTEAFF
>.|TRBJ2-5|.|TRBV27
TGTGCCAGCAGTTCCCCGGGGACTCTACCGTACTTC
CASSSPGTLPYF
>.|TRBJ1-6|TRBD1|TRBV19
TGTGCCACGCACAGGGGTAGAGATTCACCCCTCCACTTT
CATHRGRDSPLHF
>.|TRBJ2-7|TRBD1|TRBV5-1
TGCGCCAGCAGCCCGTCGGGGACAGGGGTGCACGAGCAGTACTTC
CASSPSGTGVHEQYF
>.|TRBJ2-7|.|TRBV27
TGTGCCAGCAGTTTTTCGGGGGGCGGGTACGAGCAGTACTTC
CASSFSGGGYEQYF
>.|TRBJ2-5|TRBD2|TRBV5-5
TGTGCCAGCAGCTACGGGACTAGCGATCCCCAGTACTTC
CASSYGTSDPQYF
>.|TRBJ1-2|TRBD1|TRBV10-3
TGTGCCATCAGTGCCTTGGCAGGGGGCCTCTATGGCTACACCTTC
CAISALAGGLYGYTF
>once|TRBJ1-5|.|TRBV28
TGTGCCAGCAGTTTAACGGTTACTAGCAATCAGCCCCAGCATTTT
CASSLTVTSNQPQHF
>.|TRBJ2-1|TRBD2|TRBV7-8
TGTGCCAGCAGCCGAACCCTAGCGGGGAGCTCCTACAATGAGCAGTTCTTC
CASSRTLAGSSYNEQFF
>once|TRBJ1-1|.|TRBV7-2
TGTGCCAGCAGACTAGTACAGAGCGGGGGCCCTGAAGCTTTCTTT
CASRLVQSGGPEAFF
>few|TRBJ1-3|.|TRBV7-2
TGTGCCAGCAGCTTAGGTGAGGCTGGAAACACCATATATTTT
CASSLGEAGNTIYF
>few|TRBJ1-2|.|TRBV10-2
TGCGCCAGCAGTGAGCTAAAAGTAACAGGGTGGGATGGCTACACCTTC
CASSELKVTGWDGYTF
>.|TRBJ1-2|.|TRBV4-3
TGCGCCAGCAGCCTCAGAGGGTCCACCTCGGACTATGGCTACACCTTC
CASSLRGSTSDYGYTF
>.|TRBJ2-7|.|TRBV9
TGTGCCAGCAGCGTAGCCGGACAGCCCTCCTACGAGCAGTACTTC
CASSVAGQPSYEQYF
>once|TRBJ2-1|.|TRBV11-2
TGTGCCAGCAGCTTACCCCCAGGGGATTTCTCCCCCAATGAGCAGTTCTTC
CASSLPPGDFSPNEQFF
>.|TRBJ1-6|.|TRBV11-2
TGTGCCAGCAGCTTAGGCCCCGCAGGGCCTAATTCACCCCTCCACTTT
CASSLGPAGPNSPLHF
>.|TRBJ2-7|TRBD1|TRBV5-5
TGTGCCAGCAGGAGGGACAGCTCCTACGAGCAGTACTTC
CASRRDSSYEQYF
>.|TRBJ1-3|.|TRBV10-3
TGTGCCATCAGTGAGCCTCAGGAGGAGGGGAGATTTGAAAACACCATATATTTT
CAISEPQEEGRFENTIYF
>.|TRBJ2-5|.|TRBV15
TGTGCCACCAGCGGGCGATTACAAGAGACCCAGTACTTC
CATSGRLQETQYF
>.|TRBJ2-7|.|TRBV7-8
TGTGCCAGCAGCGCTCCCCGTCAGGGATACGAGCAGTACTTC
CASSAPRQGYEQYF
>.|TRBJ1-2|.|TRBV19
TGTGCCAGTAGTTATGATGGGTCAGGGCACTATGGCTACACCTTC
CASSYDGSGHYGYTF
>.|TRBJ2-3|TRBD2|TRBV7-8
TGTGCCAGCAGCCGACTAGCGGGGGACACCGATACGCAGTATTTT
CASSRLAGDTDTQYF
>few|TRBJ2-5|.|TRBV13
TGTGCCAGCAGCCACGGTCGGTCGGAGGAGACCCAGTACTTC
CASSHGRSEETQYF
>.|TRBJ1-5|.|TRBV19
TGTGCCAGTAGTGCAGGGGCTCGGCAGCCCCAGCATTTT
CASSAGARQPQHF
>.|TRBJ2-2|TRBD1|TRBV6-4
TGTGCCAGCAGTGGGACAGGGGACACCGGGGAGCTGTTTTTT
CASSGTGDTGELFF
>.|TRBJ1-1|.|TRBV7-8
TGTGCCAGCAGCTTCTATCAGAACACTGAAGCTTTCTTT
CASSFYQNTEAFF
>.|TRBJ2-5|TRBD2|TRBV28
TGTGCCAGCAGTTTCCCTAGCGGGAGGGCCGTGGAGACCCAGTACTTC
CASSFPSGRAVETQYF
>.|TRBJ1-3|.|TRBV6-6
TGTGCCAGCAGTTACTCAGCAGGGGCTGGAAACACCATATATTTT
CASSYSAGAGNTIYF
>.|TRBJ1-5|TRBD1|TRBV28
TGTGCCAGCAGCACCACAGGGGGCAGCAATCAGCCCCAGCATTTT
CASSTTGGSNQPQHF
>.|TRBJ1-1|TRBD1|TRBV2
TGTGCCACCCGGGACAGGGGGATCCCTGAAGCTTTCTTT
CATRDRGIPEAFF
>.|TRBJ2-2|TRBD2|TRBV6-4
TGTGCCAGCAGTGAGGCTAGCGGAAACACCGGGGAGCTGTTTTTT
CASSEASGNTGELFF
>.|TRBJ1-1|TRBD1|TRBV11-2
TGTGCCAGCAGCTTCCTCGGACAGGGGGGGACTGAAGCTTTCTTT
CASSFLGQGGTEAFF
>.|TRBJ1-1|TRBD1|TRBV19
TGTGCCAGTAGTACCACCGGGACAGCCTGGGGGGAAGCTTTCTTT
CASSTTGTAWGEAFF
>.|TRBJ1-2|TRBD1|TRBV7-9
TGTGCCAGCAGCCCCGGGACAGGGGGAGTCTATGGCTACACCTTC
CASSPGTGGVYGYTF
>.|TRBJ2-7|.|TRBV28
TGTGCCAGCAGCTGGGTACAGGGTTCAACCTACGAGCAGTACTTC
CASSWVQGSTYEQYF
>.|TRBJ2-7|TRBD1|TRBV7-8
TGTGCCAGCAGCTTAGAAACCACAAAGACAGGGCCCGAGCAGTACTTC
CASSLETTKTGPEQYF
>once|TRBJ1-2|.|TRBV6-5
TGTGCCAGCAGTTACTCGATGGGACACAACTATGGCTACACCTTC
CASSYSMGHNYGYTF
>.|TRBJ1-2|.|TRBV27
TGTGCCAGCAGTTATATGGGGGGGGACTATGGCTACACCTTC
CASSYMGGDYGYTF
>.|TRBJ2-1|.|TRBV19
TGTGCCAGTAGTATAGATTTGGAGACTTACCAACACAATGAGCAGTTCTTC
CASSIDLETYQHNEQFF